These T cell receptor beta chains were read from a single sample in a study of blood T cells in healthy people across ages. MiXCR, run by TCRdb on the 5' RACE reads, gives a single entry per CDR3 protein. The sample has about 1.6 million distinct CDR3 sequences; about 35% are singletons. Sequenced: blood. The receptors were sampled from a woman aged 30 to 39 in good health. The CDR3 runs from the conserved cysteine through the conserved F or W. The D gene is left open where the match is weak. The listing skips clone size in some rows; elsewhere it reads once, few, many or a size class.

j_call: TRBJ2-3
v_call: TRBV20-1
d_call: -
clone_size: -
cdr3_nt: TGCAGTGCTAGTAAGGGCGGGCTCAACGATCTTTTCCAGCCGGATACGCAGTATTTT
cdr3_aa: CSASKGGLNDLFQPDTQYF

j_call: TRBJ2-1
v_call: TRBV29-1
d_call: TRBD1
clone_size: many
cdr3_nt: TGCAGCGTTGAAGTCGGGGACAGGGGCTACAATGAGCAGTTCTTC
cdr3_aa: CSVEVGDRGYNEQFF

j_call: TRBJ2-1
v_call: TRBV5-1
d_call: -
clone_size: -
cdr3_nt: TGCGCCAGCAGCCCGGAGACATGGGCGGATGAGCAGTTCTTC
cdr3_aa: CASSPETWADEQFF

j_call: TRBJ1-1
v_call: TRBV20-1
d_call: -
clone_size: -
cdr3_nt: TGCAGTGCTAGTGGTGCTGTCATGAACACTGAAGCTTTCTTT
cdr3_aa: CSASGAVMNTEAFF

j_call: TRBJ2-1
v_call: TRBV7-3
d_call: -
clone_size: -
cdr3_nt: TGTGCCAGCAGCTTATTACCCTTCAATGAGCAGTTCTTC
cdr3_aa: CASSLLPFNEQFF

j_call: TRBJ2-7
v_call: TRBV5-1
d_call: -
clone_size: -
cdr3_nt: TGCGCCAGCAGCTTGTTGTCTTTCGAATCCTACGAGCAGTACTTC
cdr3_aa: CASSLLSFESYEQYF

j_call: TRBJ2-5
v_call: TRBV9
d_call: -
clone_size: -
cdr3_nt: TGTGCCAGCAGCGTAGGGTCTTACCAATGTGAGACCCAGTACTTC
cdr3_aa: CASSVGSYQCETQYF

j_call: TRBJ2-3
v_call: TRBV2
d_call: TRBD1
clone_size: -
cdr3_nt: TGTGCCAGCAGCGGTGGACAGGGGGATTCAGATACGCAGTATTTT
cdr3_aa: CASSGGQGDSDTQYF

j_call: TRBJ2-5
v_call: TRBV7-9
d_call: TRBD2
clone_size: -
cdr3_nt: TGTGCCAGCAGCTTAGGAAGACTAGCGGGGCAAGAGACCCAGTACTTC
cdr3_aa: CASSLGRLAGQETQYF

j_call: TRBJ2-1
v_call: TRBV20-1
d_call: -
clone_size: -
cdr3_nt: TGCAGTGCTACGGGCAACAATGAGCAGTTCTTC
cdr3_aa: CSATGNNEQFF

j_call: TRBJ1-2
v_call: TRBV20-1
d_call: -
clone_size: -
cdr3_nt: TGCAGTGCTAGAGTTGAGGGAGGCGGCTACACCTTC
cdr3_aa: CSARVEGGGYTF

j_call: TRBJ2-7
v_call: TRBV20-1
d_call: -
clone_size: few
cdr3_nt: TGCAGTGCTAGCCCGAATAATCAACGTAACGAGCAGTACTTC
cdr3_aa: CSASPNNQRNEQYF

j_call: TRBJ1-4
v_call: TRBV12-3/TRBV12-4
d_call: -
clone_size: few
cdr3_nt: TGTGCCAGCAGGGGCCAGAGGCTAAATGAAAAACTGTTTTTT
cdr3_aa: CASRGQRLNEKLFF

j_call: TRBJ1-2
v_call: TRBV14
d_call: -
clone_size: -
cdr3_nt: TGTGCCAGCAGCCAAACATTCAGGGGTAACTATGGCTACACCTTC
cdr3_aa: CASSQTFRGNYGYTF

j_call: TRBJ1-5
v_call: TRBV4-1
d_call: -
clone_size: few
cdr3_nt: TGCGCCAGCAGCCAACTAGCGCCCAATCAGCCCCAGCATTTT
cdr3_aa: CASSQLAPNQPQHF

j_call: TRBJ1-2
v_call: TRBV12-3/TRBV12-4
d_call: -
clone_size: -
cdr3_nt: TGTGCCAGCAGGGGGAGAAGGAATGACTACACCTTC
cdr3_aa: CASRGRRNDYTF

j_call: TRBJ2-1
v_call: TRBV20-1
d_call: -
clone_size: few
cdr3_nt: TGCAGTGCTGCCCCTTTGGTCCTTGTTTACAATGAGCAGTTCTTC
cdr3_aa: CSAAPLVLVYNEQFF

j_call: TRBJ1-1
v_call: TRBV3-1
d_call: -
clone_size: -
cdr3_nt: TGTGCCAGCAGCCAACAAGCGAACACTGAAGCTTTCTTT
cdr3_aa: CASSQQANTEAFF

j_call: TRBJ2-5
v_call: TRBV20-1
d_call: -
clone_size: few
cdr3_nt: TGCAGTGCTAAAGGGACTCTCCAAGAGACCCAGTACTTC
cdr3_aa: CSAKGTLQETQYF

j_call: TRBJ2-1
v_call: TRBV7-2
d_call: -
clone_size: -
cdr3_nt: TGTGCCAGCAGTCATGAGGACACCCTCTACAATGAGCAGTTCTTC
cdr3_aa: CASSHEDTLYNEQFF

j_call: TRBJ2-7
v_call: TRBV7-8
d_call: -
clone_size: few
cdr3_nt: TGTGCCAGCAGCTTGGGGGCACGGTTCGGCTACGAGCAGTACTTC
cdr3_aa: CASSLGARFGYEQYF

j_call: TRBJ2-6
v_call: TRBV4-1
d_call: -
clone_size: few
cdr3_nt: TGCGCCAGCAGCCATGGCATTATTTCTTCGGGGGCCAACGTCCTGACTTTC
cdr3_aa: CASSHGIISSGANVLTF

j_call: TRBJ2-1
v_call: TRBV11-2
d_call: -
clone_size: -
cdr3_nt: TGTGCCAGTAGCACAATGGTCCGCGCCCAAGGAGGGAATGAGCAGTTCTTC
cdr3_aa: CASSTMVRAQGGNEQFF

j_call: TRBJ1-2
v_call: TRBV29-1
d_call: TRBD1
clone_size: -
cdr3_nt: TGCAGCGATTTAACAGGGGGTACTACTAACTATGGCTACACCTTC
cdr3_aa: CSDLTGGTTNYGYTF

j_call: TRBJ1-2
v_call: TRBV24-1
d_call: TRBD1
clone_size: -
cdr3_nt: TGTGCCACCAGTGCAGGACAGGGTGGCGGCTACACCTTC
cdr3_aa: CATSAGQGGGYTF

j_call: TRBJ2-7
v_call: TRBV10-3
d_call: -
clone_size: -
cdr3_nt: TGTGCCATCAGTGACAGCCCCTACGAGCAGTACTTC
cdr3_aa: CAISDSPYEQYF

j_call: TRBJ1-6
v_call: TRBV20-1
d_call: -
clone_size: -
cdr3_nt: TGCAGTGCTGGACCTATGATCTCCTATAATTCACCCCTCCACTTT
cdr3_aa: CSAGPMISYNSPLHF

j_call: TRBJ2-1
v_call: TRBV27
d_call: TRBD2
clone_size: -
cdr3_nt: TGTGCCAGCAGTTTAAGGGGGACTAGCGCCCACAATGAGCAGTTCTTC
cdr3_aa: CASSLRGTSAHNEQFF

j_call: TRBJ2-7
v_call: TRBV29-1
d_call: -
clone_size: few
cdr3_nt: TGCAGCGCCCACGGGGGAGCGTCCTACGAGCAGTACTTC
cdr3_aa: CSAHGGASYEQYF

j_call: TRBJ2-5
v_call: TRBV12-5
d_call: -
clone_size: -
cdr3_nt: TGTGCTAGTGGTCTCGGGGAAGAGACCCAGTACTTC
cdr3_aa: CASGLGEETQYF

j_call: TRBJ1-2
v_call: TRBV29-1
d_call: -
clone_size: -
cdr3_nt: TGCAGCGGGTACAGTTCCTCGAATGGCTACACCTTC
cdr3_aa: CSGYSSSNGYTF

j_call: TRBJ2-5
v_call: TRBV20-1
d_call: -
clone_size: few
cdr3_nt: TGCAGTGCTAGCCGTACTAGCAGCGCAGAGACCCAGTACTTC
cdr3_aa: CSASRTSSAETQYF

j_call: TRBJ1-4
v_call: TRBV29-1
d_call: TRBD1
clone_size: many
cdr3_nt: TGCAGCGTTGGATGGGGACAGCTTGAAAAACTGTTTTTT
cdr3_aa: CSVGWGQLEKLFF

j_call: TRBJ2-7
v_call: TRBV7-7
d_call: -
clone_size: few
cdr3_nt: TGTGCCAGCAGCTTAGCCCCGACAGGATCCGAGCAGTACTTC
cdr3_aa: CASSLAPTGSEQYF

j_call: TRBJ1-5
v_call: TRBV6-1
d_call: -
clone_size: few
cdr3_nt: TGTGCCAGCAGTGGGGGGGAGATAGTCCTTTATAGCAATCAGCCCCAGCATTTT
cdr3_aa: CASSGGEIVLYSNQPQHF

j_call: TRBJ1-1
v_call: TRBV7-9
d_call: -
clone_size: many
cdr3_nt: TGTGCCAGCAGTTCGGGGGGGGGTGAAGCTTTCTTT
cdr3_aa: CASSSGGGEAFF

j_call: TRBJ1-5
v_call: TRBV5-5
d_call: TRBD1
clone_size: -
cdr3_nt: TGTGCCAGCAGCTTGGGGACAGGGACGGGCAATCAGCCCCAGCATTTT
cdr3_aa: CASSLGTGTGNQPQHF

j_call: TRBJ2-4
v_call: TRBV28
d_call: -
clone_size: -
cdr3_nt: TGTGCCAGCAGTCACGGGGGCATCGGCAAAAACATTCAGTACTTC
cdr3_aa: CASSHGGIGKNIQYF

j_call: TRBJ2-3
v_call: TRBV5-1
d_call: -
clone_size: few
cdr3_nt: TGCGCCAGCAGCCTGGACGGATACACAGATACGCAGTATTTT
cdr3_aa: CASSLDGYTDTQYF

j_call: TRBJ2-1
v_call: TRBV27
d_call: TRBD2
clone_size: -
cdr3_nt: TGTGCCAGCAGTTTAGGGTATATCGGGAGGGAAAATGAGCAGTTCTTC
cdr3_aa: CASSLGYIGRENEQFF

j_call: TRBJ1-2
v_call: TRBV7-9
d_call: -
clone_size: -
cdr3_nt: TGTGCCAGCAGCTCGCTAGGGGCGGCTCAAGCCTATGGCTACACCTTC
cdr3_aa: CASSSLGAAQAYGYTF

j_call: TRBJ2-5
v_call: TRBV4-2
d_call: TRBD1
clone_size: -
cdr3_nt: TGTGCCAGCAGCCAAAACCGGGACAGGGGGAATGAGCAGTACTTC
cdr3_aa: CASSQNRDRGNEQYF

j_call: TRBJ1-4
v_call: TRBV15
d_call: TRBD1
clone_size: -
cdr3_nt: TGTGCCACCAGCAGGGACACAGGGGGGCTTAATGAAAAACTGTTTTTT
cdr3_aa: CATSRDTGGLNEKLFF

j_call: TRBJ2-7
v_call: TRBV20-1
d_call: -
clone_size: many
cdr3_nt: TGCAGTGCTAGTTCAGGCTCGCGTGAGCAGTACTTC
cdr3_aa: CSASSGSREQYF

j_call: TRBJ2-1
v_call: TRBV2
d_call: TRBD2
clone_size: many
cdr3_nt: TGTGCCAGCACCCCTGGGAACCCGAGAGGACTAGCTGGGAGTGAGCAGTTCTTC
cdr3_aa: CASTPGNPRGLAGSEQFF

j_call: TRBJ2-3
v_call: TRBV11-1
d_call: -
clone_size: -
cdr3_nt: TGTGCCAGCAGCTTGGGCTGGGGACCTCTGGCCACAGATACGCAGTATTTT
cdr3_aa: CASSLGWGPLATDTQYF

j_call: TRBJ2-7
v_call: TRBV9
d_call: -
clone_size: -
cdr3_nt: TGTGCCAGCAGCGTAGCCGCGACAGAGAAATACGAGCAGTACTTC
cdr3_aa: CASSVAATEKYEQYF

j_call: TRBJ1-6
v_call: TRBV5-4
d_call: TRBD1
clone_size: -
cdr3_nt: TGTGCCAGCAGCCCAAAGGGACAGGGGGCATATAATTCACCCCTCCACTTT
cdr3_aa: CASSPKGQGAYNSPLHF

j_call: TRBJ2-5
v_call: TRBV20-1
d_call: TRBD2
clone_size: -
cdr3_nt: TGCAGTGCTGGTAAACTAGCGGGGAACCAAGAGACCCAGTACTTC
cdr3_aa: CSAGKLAGNQETQYF

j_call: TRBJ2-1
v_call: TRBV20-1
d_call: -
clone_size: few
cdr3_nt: TGCAGTGCTAGAGGTCAAGGTGGGACTCGCCCCTACAATGAGCAGTTCTTC
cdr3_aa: CSARGQGGTRPYNEQFF

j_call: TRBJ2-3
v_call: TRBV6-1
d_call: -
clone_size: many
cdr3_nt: TGTGCCAGCAGTGAAGCCGAGGGTTATACGCAGTATTTT
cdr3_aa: CASSEAEGYTQYF

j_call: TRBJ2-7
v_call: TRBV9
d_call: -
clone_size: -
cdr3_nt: TGTGCCAGCAGCCCCCCGTGGGGCGATTACGAGCAGTACTTC
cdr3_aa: CASSPPWGDYEQYF

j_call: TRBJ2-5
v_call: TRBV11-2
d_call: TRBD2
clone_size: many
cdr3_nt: TGTGCCAGCAGCACCTACAGGACTAGCCCGGGGACCCAGTACTTC
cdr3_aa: CASSTYRTSPGTQYF